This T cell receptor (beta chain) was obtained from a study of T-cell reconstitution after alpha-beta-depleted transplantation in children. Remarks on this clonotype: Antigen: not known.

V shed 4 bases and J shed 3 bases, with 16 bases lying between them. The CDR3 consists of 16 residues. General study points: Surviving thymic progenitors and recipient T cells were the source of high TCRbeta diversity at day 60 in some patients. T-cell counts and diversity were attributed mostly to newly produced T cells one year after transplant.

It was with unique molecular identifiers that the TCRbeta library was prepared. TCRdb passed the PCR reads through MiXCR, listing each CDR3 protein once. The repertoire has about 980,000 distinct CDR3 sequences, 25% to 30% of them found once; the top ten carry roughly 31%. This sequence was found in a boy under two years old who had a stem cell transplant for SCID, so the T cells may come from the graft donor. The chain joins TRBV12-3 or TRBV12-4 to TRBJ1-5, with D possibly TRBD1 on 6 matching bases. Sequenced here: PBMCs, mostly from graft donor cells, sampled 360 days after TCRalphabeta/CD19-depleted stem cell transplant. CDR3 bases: TGTGCCAGCAGTTCACGGACAGTCTCCATCAATCAGCCCCAGCATTTT. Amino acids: CASSSRTVSINQPQHF.